This T cell receptor (beta chain) was sequenced for a study of T-cell memory formation after mild COVID-19. V lost 1 base to trimming and J lost 3 bases; unmatched junction nucleotides: 5. The CDR3 totals 16 residues. The germline gives CDR1 SEHNR, CDR2 FQNEAQ (reference sequence). TCRdb re-called the 5' RACE reads with MiXCR, one entry per CDR3 protein. The sample yields around 300,000 distinct CDR3 sequences, approximately 14% seen once. The sample taken for sequencing was PBMCs or a T cell subset sorted from them (not recorded which). The V call is TRBV7-9, the J call TRBJ2-2, with 7 bases that match TRBD2. The receptor's source is a man between 18 and 35 years old who had mild COVID-19 (a few samples of this study predate the infection). Cell type and time point are not known. This CDR3 reads CASSLDGGGDTGELFF. CDR3 coding DNA: TGTGCCAGCAGCTTAGATGGCGGGGGTGACACCGGGGAGCTGTTTTTT.